This paragraph reports one T cell receptor beta chain. Per the study methods: Reference gene primer amplification yielded estimated nucleated cell counts. Some clones are missing from TCRdb's copy, which holds only in-frame ones; the method was immunoSEQ multiplex PCR. The V and J calls and clone size come from that table; D and trimming were worked out from the DNA. The sample has under 250,000 clones; about nine tenths are singletons. This study enrolled people aged 18 to 89 from about two dozen US geographic areas. Cohort allocation depended upon clinical history that participants reported. This record belongs to a study of blood T cell repertoires in COVID-19. About the research overall: PBMCs, B-cell-depleted T cells, or T cells provided the cDNA or gDNA that made up the material.

CDR3 length equals 16 residues. The germline CDR1 and CDR2 sequences are MNHEY and SMNVEV (reference sequence). Trimming removed 3 bases from V and 1 base from J, with 15 bases in between. The chain couples TRBV27 to TRBJ1-2; D remains ambiguous. Sequencing input: PBMCs or T cells enriched from blood (not recorded which). The TCR comes from a man aged 40-50 years who had recovered from COVID-19. CDR3 in DNA: TGTGCCAGCAGTTTTGGGCCACCCGCGCTTAACTATGGCTACACCTTC. Translation: CASSFGPPALNYGYTF.